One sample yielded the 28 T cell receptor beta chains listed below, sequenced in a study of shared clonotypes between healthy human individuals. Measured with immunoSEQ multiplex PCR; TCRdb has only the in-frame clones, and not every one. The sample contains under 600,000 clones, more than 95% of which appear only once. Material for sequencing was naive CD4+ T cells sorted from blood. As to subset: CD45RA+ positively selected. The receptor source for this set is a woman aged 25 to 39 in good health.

The CDR3 reads CASSQLWGAPSVGQFF. The CDR3 DNA reads as TGCGCCAGCAGCCAACTCTGGGGCGCCCCTTCCGTTGGGCAGTTCTTC. V gene TRBV4-1 combines with J gene TRBJ2-1, with TRBD1 as a possible D gene (5 bases). Trimming left V 2 bases short and J 12 bases short, with 23 bases between. Germline CDR1 is MGHRA and CDR2 is YSYEKL. CDR3 size: 16 residues.

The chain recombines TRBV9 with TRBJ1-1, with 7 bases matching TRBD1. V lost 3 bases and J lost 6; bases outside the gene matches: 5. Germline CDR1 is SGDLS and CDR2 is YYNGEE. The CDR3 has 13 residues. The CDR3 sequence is CASSEGTVAEAFF. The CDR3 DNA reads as TGTGCCAGCAGCGAAGGGACAGTCGCTGAAGCTTTCTTT.

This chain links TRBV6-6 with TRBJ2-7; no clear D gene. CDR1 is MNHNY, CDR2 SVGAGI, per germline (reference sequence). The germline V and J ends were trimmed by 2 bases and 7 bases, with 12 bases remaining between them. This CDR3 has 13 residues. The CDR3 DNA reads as TGTGCCAGCAGTTACGACCCGGCAGTTGAGCAGTACTTC. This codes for CASSYDPAVEQYF.

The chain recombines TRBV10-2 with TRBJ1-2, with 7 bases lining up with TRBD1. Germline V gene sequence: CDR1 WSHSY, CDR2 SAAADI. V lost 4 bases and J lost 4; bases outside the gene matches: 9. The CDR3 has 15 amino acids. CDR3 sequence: CASSGITGAIYGYTF. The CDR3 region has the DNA TGCGCCAGCAGTGGAATTACAGGGGCTATCTATGGCTACACCTTC.

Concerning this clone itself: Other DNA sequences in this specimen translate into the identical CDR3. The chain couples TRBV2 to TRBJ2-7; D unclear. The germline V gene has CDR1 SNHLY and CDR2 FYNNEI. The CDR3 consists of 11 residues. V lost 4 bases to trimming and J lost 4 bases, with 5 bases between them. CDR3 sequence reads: CASSAVYEQYF. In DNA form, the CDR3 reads TGTGCCAGCAGTGCGGTATACGAGCAGTACTTC.

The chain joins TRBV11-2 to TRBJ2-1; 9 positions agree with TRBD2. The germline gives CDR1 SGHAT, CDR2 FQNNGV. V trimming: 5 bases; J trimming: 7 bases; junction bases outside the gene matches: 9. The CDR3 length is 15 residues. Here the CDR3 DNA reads TGTGCCAGCAGCACTTTAGCGGGAGTACAAAATGAGCAGTTCTTC. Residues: CASSTLAGVQNEQFF.

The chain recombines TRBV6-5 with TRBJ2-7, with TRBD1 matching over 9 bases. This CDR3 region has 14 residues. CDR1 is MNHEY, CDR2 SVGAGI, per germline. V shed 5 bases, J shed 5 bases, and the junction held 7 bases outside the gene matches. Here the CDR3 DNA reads TGTGCCAGCAGTCCCTACAGGGGGCCCCACGAGCAGTACTTC. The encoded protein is CASSPYRGPHEQYF.

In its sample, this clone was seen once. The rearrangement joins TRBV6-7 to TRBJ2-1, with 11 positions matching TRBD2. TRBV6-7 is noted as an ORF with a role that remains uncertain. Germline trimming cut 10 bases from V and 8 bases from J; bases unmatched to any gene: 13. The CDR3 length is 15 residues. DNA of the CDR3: TGTGCCATCCAACTCCTAGCGGGAGGCCGGGATGAGCAGTTCTTC. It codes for CAIQLLAGGRDEQFF.

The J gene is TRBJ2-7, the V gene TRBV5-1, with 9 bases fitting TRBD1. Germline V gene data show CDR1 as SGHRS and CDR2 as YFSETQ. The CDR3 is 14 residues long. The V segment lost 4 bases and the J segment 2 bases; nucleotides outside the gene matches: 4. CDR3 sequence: CASSETGGPYEQYF. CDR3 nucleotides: TGCGCCAGCAGCGAGACAGGGGGTCCCTACGAGCAGTACTTC.

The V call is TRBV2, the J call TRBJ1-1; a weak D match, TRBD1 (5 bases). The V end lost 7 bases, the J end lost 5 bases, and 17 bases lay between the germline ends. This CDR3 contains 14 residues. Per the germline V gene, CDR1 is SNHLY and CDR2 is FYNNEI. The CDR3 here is CASIQVLVGTEAFF. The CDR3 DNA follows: TGTGCCAGCATACAGGTTCTGGTGGGGACTGAAGCTTTCTTT.

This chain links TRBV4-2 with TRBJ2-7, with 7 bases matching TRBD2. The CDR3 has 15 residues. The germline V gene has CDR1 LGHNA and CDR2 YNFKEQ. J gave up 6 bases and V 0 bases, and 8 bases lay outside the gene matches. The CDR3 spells CASSQETSSPVEQYF. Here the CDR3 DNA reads TGTGCCAGCAGCCAAGAGACTAGCTCCCCGGTCGAGCAGTACTTC.

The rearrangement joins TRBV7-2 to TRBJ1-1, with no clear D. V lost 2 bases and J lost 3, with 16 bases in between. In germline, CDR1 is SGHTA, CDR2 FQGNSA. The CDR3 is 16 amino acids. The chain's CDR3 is CASSLYVAVGDTEAFF. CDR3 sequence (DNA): TGTGCCAGCAGCTTATATGTGGCTGTCGGGGACACTGAAGCTTTCTTT.

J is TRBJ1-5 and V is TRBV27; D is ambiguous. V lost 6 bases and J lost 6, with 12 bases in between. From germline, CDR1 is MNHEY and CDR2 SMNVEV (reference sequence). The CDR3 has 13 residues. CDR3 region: CASRGLGFQPQHF. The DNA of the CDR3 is TGTGCCAGCAGGGGCCTAGGGTTTCAGCCCCAGCATTTT.

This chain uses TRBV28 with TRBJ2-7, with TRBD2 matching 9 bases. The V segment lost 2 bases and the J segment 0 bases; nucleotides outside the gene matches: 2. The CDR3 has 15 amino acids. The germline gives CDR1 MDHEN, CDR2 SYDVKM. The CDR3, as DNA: TGTGCCAGCAGTTTAAGCGGGGGGAGCTCCTACGAGCAGTACTTC. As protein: CASSLSGGSSYEQYF.

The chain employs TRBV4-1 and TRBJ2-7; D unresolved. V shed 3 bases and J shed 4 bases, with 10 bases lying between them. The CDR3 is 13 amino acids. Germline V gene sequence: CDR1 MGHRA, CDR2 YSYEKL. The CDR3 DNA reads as TGCGCCAGCAGCCAGGAACGGATGTACGAGCAGTACTTC. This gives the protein CASSQERMYEQYF.

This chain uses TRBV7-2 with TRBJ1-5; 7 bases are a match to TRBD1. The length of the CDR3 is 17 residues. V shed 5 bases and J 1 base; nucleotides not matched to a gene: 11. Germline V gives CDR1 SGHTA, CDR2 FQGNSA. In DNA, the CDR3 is TGTGCCAGCAGCCTGATTCGGACAGGTCTGAGCAATCAGCCCCAGCATTTT. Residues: CASSLIRTGLSNQPQHF.

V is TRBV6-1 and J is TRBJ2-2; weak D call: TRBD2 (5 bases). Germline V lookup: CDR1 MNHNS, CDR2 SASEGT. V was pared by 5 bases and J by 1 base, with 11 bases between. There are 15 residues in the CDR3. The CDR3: CASSTSGGNTGELFF. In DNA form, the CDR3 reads TGTGCCAGCAGTACTAGTGGCGGGAACACCGGGGAGCTGTTTTTT.

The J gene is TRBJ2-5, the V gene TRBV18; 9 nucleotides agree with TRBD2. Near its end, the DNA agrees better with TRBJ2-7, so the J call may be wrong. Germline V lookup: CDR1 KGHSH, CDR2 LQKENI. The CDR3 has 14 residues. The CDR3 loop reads CASSPRAGGYEQYF. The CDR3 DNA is TGTGCCAGCTCACCACGGGCGGGAGGGTACGAGCAGTACTTC.

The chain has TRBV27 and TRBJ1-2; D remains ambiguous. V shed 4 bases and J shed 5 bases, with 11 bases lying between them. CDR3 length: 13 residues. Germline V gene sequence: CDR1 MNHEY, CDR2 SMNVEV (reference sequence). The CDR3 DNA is TGTGCCAGCAGTTGGGCAGTGGATTATGGCTACACCTTC. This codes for CASSWAVDYGYTF.

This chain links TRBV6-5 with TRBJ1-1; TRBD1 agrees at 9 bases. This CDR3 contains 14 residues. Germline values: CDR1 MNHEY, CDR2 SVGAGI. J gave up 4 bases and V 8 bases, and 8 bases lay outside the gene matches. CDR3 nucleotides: TGTGCCAGCGCTTACAGGGGGCTGGGCACTGAAGCTTTCTTT. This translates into CASAYRGLGTEAFF.

CDR3 DNA: TGCGCCAGCAGCCCCGGGACAGGGGTCCACGAGCAGTACTTC. As protein: CASSPGTGVHEQYF. The chain is built from TRBV5-1 and TRBJ2-7; TRBD1 matches at 10 bases. This CDR3 is 14 amino acids long. The germline V gene encodes CDR1 SGHRS and CDR2 YFSETQ. Trimming cost V 4 bases and J 5 bases; bases outside gene matches: 6.

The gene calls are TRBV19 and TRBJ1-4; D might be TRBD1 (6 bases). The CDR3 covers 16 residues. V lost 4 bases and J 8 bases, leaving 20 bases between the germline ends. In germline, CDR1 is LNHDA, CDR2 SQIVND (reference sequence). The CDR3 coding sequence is TGTGCCAGTAGTAACTCCGGCAGGGGAGGACGAGAAAAACTGTTTTTT. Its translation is CASSNSGRGGREKLFF.

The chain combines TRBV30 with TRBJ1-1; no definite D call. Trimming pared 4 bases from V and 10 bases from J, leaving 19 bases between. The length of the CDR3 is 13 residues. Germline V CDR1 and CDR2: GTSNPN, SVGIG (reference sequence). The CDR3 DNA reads TGTGCCTGGATGAAACCCGGCGGGTTAAGAGCTTTCTTT. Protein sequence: CAWMKPGGLRAFF.

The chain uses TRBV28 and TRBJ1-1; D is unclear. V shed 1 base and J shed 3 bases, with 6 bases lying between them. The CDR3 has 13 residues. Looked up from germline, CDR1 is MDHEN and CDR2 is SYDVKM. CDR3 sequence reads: CASSLSKYTEAFF. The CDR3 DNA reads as TGTGCCAGCAGTTTATCCAAGTACACTGAAGCTTTCTTT.

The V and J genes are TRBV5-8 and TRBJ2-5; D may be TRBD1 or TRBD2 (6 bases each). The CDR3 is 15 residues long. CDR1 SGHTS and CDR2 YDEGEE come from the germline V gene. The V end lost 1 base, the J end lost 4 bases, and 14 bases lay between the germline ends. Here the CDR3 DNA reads TGTGCCAGCAGCTTGCTCGGCGGAGGGGGAGAGACCCAGTACTTC. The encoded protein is CASSLLGGGGETQYF.

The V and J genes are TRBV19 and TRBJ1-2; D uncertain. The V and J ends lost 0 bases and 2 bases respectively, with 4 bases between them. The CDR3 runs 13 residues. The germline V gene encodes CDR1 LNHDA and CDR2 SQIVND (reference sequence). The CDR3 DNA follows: TGTGCCAGTAGTATAGAATGGAACTATGGCTACACCTTC. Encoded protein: CASSIEWNYGYTF.

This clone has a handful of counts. The chain's CDR3 is CSDQRVRTGELFF. DNA of the CDR3: TGCAGCGACCAGAGGGTCCGCACCGGGGAGCTGTTTTTT. The chain is built from TRBV29-1 and TRBJ2-2, with D maybe TRBD2 (5 bases). Trimming took 7 bases from V and 4 from J, leaving 13 bases between them. The CDR3 has 13 residues. CDR1 is SQVTM, CDR2 ANQGSEA, per germline.

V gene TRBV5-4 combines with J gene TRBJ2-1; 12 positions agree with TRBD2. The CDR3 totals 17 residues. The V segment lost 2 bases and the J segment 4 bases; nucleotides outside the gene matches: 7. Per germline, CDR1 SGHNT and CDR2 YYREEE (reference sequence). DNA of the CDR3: TGTGCCAGCAGCTTAACAAGACTAGCGGGAGAGTACAATGAGCAGTTCTTC. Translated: CASSLTRLAGEYNEQFF. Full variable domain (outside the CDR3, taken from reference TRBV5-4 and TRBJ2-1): ETGVTQSPTHLIKTRGQQVTLRCSSQSGHNTVSWYQQALGQGPQFIFQYYREEENGRGNFPPRFSGLQFPNYSSELNVNALELDDSALYLCASSLTRLAGEYNEQFFGPGTRLTVL.